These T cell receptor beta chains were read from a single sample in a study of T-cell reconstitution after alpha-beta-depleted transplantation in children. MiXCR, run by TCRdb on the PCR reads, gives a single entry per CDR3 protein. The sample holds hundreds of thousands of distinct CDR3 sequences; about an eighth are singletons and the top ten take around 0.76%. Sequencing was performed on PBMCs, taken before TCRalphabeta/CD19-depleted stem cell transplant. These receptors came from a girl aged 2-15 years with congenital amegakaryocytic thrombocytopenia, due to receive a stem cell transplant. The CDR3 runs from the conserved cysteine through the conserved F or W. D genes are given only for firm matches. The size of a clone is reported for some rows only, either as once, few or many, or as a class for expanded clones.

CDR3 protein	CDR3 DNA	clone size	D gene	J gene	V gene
CASSLLAEGYASGTRGTDTQYF	TGCGCCAGCAGCTTGTTAGCAGAGGGTTACGCTAGCGGGACGAGGGGCACAGATACGCAGTATTTT	many	TRBD2	TRBJ2-3	TRBV5-1
CASSRSTKGNYGYTF	TGTGCCAGCAGCCGATCGACAAAGGGCAACTATGGCTACACCTTC	many	-	TRBJ1-2	TRBV12-3/TRBV12-4
CSGNRGPTEAFF	TGCAGCGGGAACAGGGGGCCAACTGAAGCTTTCTTT	many	TRBD1	TRBJ1-1	TRBV29-1
CASSGSGQDPYEQYF	TGCGCCAGCAGCGGGTCGGGGCAAGACCCTTACGAGCAGTACTTC	-	-	TRBJ2-7	TRBV5-1
CASSSIAGGPAGELFF	TGTGCCAGCAGCTCGATAGCGGGAGGGCCCGCGGGGGAGCTGTTTTTT	few	TRBD2	TRBJ2-2	TRBV5-6
CASSYPQQNSNQPQHF	TGTGCCAGCAGTTACCCCCAACAAAATAGCAATCAGCCCCAGCATTTT	many	-	TRBJ1-5	TRBV6-5
CASSARENTEAFF	TGTGCCAGCAGTGCCAGGGAGAACACTGAAGCTTTCTTT	many	-	TRBJ1-1	TRBV12-3/TRBV12-4
CSATGLPASETQYF	TGCAGTGCTACTGGACTCCCCGCATCTGAGACCCAGTACTTC	many	-	TRBJ2-5	TRBV20-1
CAVSSGTSGRTYNEQFF	TGTGCCGTCAGCTCCGGGACTAGCGGGAGGACCTACAATGAGCAGTTCTTC	many	TRBD2	TRBJ2-1	TRBV10-3
CASSFDGQGEAGELFF	TGTGCCAGCAGCTTCGACGGCCAGGGAGAGGCCGGGGAGCTGTTTTTT	-	-	TRBJ2-2	TRBV7-3
CASSLAGLAHEQYF	TGTGCCAGCAGCTTAGCGGGGCTAGCCCACGAGCAGTACTTC	few	-	TRBJ2-7	TRBV7-9
CASSLVGGGNSYEQYF	TGTGCCAGCAGCTTGGTAGGTGGCGGGAACTCCTACGAGCAGTACTTC	few	-	TRBJ2-7	TRBV5-5
CASSLVRTDRAYEQYF	TGCGCCAGCAGCTTGGTACGGACTGACCGAGCCTACGAGCAGTACTTC	many	-	TRBJ2-7	TRBV5-1